This is a list of T cell receptor beta chains from one sample in a study of OX40 agonist ivuxolimab in advanced cancers. The data were produced by immunoSEQ multiplex PCR, yet TCRdb's version contains in-frame clones alone and is incomplete. The sample holds about 80,000 clones; around nine tenths are singletons and the top ten take 0.55% to 0.7%. The sample was CD4+ or CD8+ T cells sorted from blood, taken in a trial of the OX40 agonist ivuxolimab. The source is an adult with an advanced solid tumor such as melanoma, head and neck, liver or kidney cancer. CDR3s include the opening cysteine and the closing phenylalanine or tryptophan. A D gene is named only where the DNA matches it firmly. Clone size is stated in some rows and not others, as once, few, many or a class when expanded.

clone size	V gene	D gene	J gene	CDR3 protein	CDR3 DNA
.	TRBV5-1	.	TRBJ1-5	CASSTEPGSEPQHF	TGCGCCAGCAGCACAGAACCGGGTTCTGAGCCCCAGCATTTT
.	TRBV4-1	.	TRBJ1-6	CASSQVDWDNSPLHF	TGCGCCAGCAGCCAAGTGGATTGGGATAATTCACCCCTCCACTTT
once	TRBV4-1	.	TRBJ2-1	CASSQERVGGNNEQFF	TGCGCCAGCAGCCAAGAAAGGGTAGGGGGGAACAATGAGCAGTTCTTC
.	TRBV25-1	.	TRBJ1-6	CASSSGSSYNSPLHF	TGTGCCAGCTCATCGGGGAGCTCCTATAATTCACCCCTCCACTTT
.	TRBV2	.	TRBJ2-5	CASSNTGTLEETQYF	TGTGCCAGCAGTAATACCGGGACTCTGGAAGAGACCCAGTACTTC
.	TRBV18	.	TRBJ2-7	CASSPRTRGGGYEQYF	TGTGCCAGCTCACCAAGGACCCGTGGTGGGGGATACGAGCAGTACTTC
few	TRBV2	.	TRBJ1-5	CASSPAFERILYQPQHF	TGTGCCAGCAGCCCAGCGTTTGAGAGGATCCTGTATCAGCCCCAGCATTTT
.	TRBV9	TRBD1	TRBJ1-5	CASSVDPQLTGSPQHF	TGTGCCAGCAGCGTAGATCCCCAACTGACAGGGTCGCCCCAGCATTTT
.	TRBV28	TRBD1	TRBJ2-7	CASSPRTGGYEQYF	TGTGCCAGCAGTCCCCGGACAGGGGGCTACGAGCAGTACTTC
.	TRBV4-1	.	TRBJ1-5	CASSLKTGLEQPQHF	TGCGCCAGCAGCCTAAAGACGGGACTCGAGCAGCCCCAGCATTTT
few	TRBV7-3	.	TRBJ2-2	CASSTPRGHRKLFF	TGTGCCAGCAGCACTCCCCGGGGGCATCGGAAGCTGTTTTTT
.	TRBV7-9	TRBD2	TRBJ2-2	CASSLVLAGATGELFF	TGTGCCAGCAGCTTAGTATTAGCGGGGGCCACCGGGGAGCTGTTTTTT
.	TRBV7-2	TRBD1	TRBJ2-7	CASSLSHGQGYEQYF	TGTGCCAGCAGCTTATCCCACGGACAGGGCTACGAGCAGTACTTC
.	TRBV6-1	TRBD1	TRBJ1-5	CASSLQGPNQPQHF	TGTGCCAGCAGTCTACAGGGGCCCAATCAGCCCCAGCATTTT
.	TRBV5-8	.	TRBJ1-3	CASSLDGGGGNTIYF	TGTGCCAGCAGCTTGGACGGGGGGGGCGGAAACACCATATATTTT
.	TRBV11-2	TRBD1	TRBJ1-1	CASSLGRTGGLGGNTEAFF	TGTGCCAGCAGCTTAGGGCGGACAGGGGGCTTAGGAGGGAACACTGAAGCTTTCTTT
.	TRBV28	TRBD1	TRBJ1-4	CASSSPGQGNEKLFF	TGTGCCAGCAGTTCTCCGGGACAGGGTAATGAAAAACTGTTTTTT
few	TRBV9	.	TRBJ1-2	CASSANYGYTF	TGTGCCAGCAGCGCTAACTATGGCTACACCTTC
once	TRBV19	.	TRBJ1-1	CASSLWTRDTEAFF	TGTGCCAGTAGTCTGTGGACCCGAGACACTGAAGCTTTCTTT
.	TRBV27	TRBD1	TRBJ2-1	CASTQGDLTYNEQFF	TGTGCCAGCACCCAGGGGGACCTGACCTACAATGAGCAGTTCTTC
.	TRBV7-9	.	TRBJ1-5	CASSLVGSGDQPQHF	TGTGCCAGCAGTTTAGTAGGGTCAGGGGATCAGCCCCAGCATTTT
.	TRBV6-5	.	TRBJ1-5	CASSLRERQPQHF	TGTGCCAGCAGTCTCAGGGAGAGGCAGCCCCAGCATTTT
.	TRBV5-4	.	TRBJ1-3	CASSYSGNTIYF	TGTGCCAGCAGCTACTCTGGAAACACCATATATTTT
.	TRBV9	.	TRBJ1-2	CASSADSGTRNLIYGYTF	TGTGCCAGCAGCGCGGATTCCGGGACACGGAATTTGATCTATGGCTACACCTTC
.	TRBV7-2	.	TRBJ2-3	CASSLAGGISTDTQYF	TGTGCCAGCAGCTTAGCGGGCGGGATTAGCACAGATACGCAGTATTTT
few	TRBV6-5	.	TRBJ1-5	CASSPEPQHF	TGTGCCAGCAGTCCTGAGCCCCAGCATTTT
.	TRBV5-4	.	TRBJ1-1	CASSPQGYTEAFF	TGTGCCAGCAGCCCCCAGGGGTACACTGAAGCTTTCTTT
.	TRBV7-2	.	TRBJ2-1	CASSLTSYNEQFF	TGTGCCAGCAGCTTAACCTCCTACAATGAGCAGTTCTTC
.	TRBV6-9	TRBD1	TRBJ2-5	CASSLREGQGHF	TGTGCCAGCAGTCTAAGAGAAGGACAGGGACACTTC
few	TRBV19	TRBD1	TRBJ2-7	CASSIGTGPYEQYF	TGTGCCAGTAGTATCGGGACAGGTCCCTACGAGCAGTACTTC
.	TRBV23-1	.	TRBJ2-7	CASSQSGLLYGLHSYEQYF	TGCGCCAGCAGTCAATCGGGGTTACTCTACGGGCTACATTCCTACGAGCAGTACTTC
.	TRBV7-7	.	TRBJ2-7	CASSLVPAKAYEQYF	TGTGCTAGCAGCTTAGTTCCGGCTAAGGCCTACGAGCAGTACTTC
.	TRBV15	.	TRBJ1-4	CATSRKSIGGNNVLFF	TGTGCCACCAGCAGGAAGTCCATAGGGGGAAACAATGTACTGTTTTTT
.	TRBV5-5	TRBD2	TRBJ2-7	CASSALLAGLTYEQYF	TGTGCCAGCAGCGCTCTCCTAGCGGGACTTACCTACGAGCAGTACTTC
.	TRBV7-9	.	TRBJ2-3	CASSLGTSGDTQYF	TGTGCCAGCAGCTTAGGAACGTCGGGGGATACGCAGTATTTT
.	TRBV5-8	.	TRBJ2-1	CASSLLGAGYNEQFF	TGTGCCAGCAGCTTGTTGGGGGCGGGCTACAATGAGCAGTTCTTC
.	TRBV29-1	TRBD1	TRBJ1-1	CSTGQGRTEAFF	TGCAGCACTGGACAGGGTCGCACTGAAGCTTTCTTT
.	TRBV5-6	.	TRBJ1-5	CASSSRGDQPQHF	TGTGCCAGCAGTTCTAGGGGGGATCAGCCCCAGCATTTT
.	TRBV6-6	.	TRBJ1-5	CASSYGNSNQPQHF	TGTGCCAGCAGTTACGGCAATAGCAATCAGCCCCAGCATTTT
.	TRBV27	.	TRBJ2-6	CASSSYSSGANVLTF	TGTGCCAGCAGTTCGTACAGCTCTGGGGCCAACGTCCTGACTTTC
.	TRBV28	.	TRBJ1-5	CASKPYSNQPQHF	TGTGCCAGCAAACCCTATAGCAATCAGCCCCAGCATTTT
.	TRBV7-2	TRBD1	TRBJ1-4	CASSLGDRSNEKLFF	TGTGCCAGCAGCTTAGGGGACAGGTCAAATGAAAAACTGTTTTTT
.	TRBV18	.	TRBJ2-1	CASSPRSYNEQFF	TGTGCCAGCTCACCAAGGAGCTACAATGAGCAGTTCTTC
.	TRBV6-1	TRBD2	TRBJ2-7	CASSDSGGSYEQYF	TGTGCCAGCAGTGACAGCGGGGGGTCCTACGAGCAGTACTTC
.	TRBV7-9	.	TRBJ1-1	CASSYVANTEAFF	TGTGCCAGCAGCTATGTGGCAAACACTGAAGCTTTCTTT
.	TRBV25-1	.	TRBJ2-7	CASSEPGTGKYEQYF	TGTGCCAGCAGTGAGCCAGGGACCGGAAAATACGAGCAGTACTTC
.	TRBV2	.	TRBJ2-7	CASKFLRDRLYEQYF	TGTGCCAGCAAATTCCTCCGAGACAGGCTCTACGAGCAGTACTTC
.	TRBV27	TRBD2	TRBJ2-3	CASSFLAGGPTDTQYF	TGTGCCAGCAGTTTCCTAGCGGGAGGGCCGACAGATACGCAGTATTTT
.	TRBV7-9	.	TRBJ2-7	CASSIGDYEQYF	TGTGCCAGCAGTATAGGGGATTACGAGCAGTACTTC
.	TRBV6-5	.	TRBJ2-4	CASRDIAKNIQYF	TGTGCCAGCAGAGACATTGCCAAAAACATTCAGTACTTC
.	TRBV4-3	TRBD2	TRBJ2-3	CASSLNLAGGTDTQYF	TGCGCCAGCAGCCTAAACCTAGCGGGAGGAACAGATACGCAGTATTTT
.	TRBV2	TRBD2	TRBJ2-5	CASSYSGGETQYF	TGTGCCAGCAGCTACAGCGGGGGAGAGACCCAGTACTTC
.	TRBV5-8	.	TRBJ1-1	CASSLAVVMNTEAFF	TGTGCCAGCAGCTTGGCGGTCGTCATGAACACTGAAGCTTTCTTT
.	TRBV5-1	TRBD1	TRBJ2-1	CASSNDKGQAIYNEQFF	TGCGCCAGCAGCAACGATAAGGGACAGGCGATTTACAATGAGCAGTTCTTC
few	TRBV21-1	.	TRBJ1-2	CASPYGYTF	TGTGCCAGCCCCTATGGCTACACCTTC
.	TRBV7-2	TRBD1	TRBJ2-7	CASSPRLGTGIYEQYF	TGTGCCAGCAGCCCTCGTCTGGGGACAGGGATCTACGAGCAGTACTTC
.	TRBV11-1	TRBD2	TRBJ2-1	CASSLASGRYFYNEQFF	TGTGCCAGCAGCTTAGCTAGCGGGAGGTACTTTTACAATGAGCAGTTCTTC
.	TRBV18	TRBD1	TRBJ2-7	CASQEGRGLEQYF	TGTGCCAGCCAGGAGGGCAGGGGGCTCGAGCAGTACTTC
.	TRBV4-2	.	TRBJ1-4	CASSLDRTTNEKLFF	TGTGCCAGCAGCCTGGACAGAACAACTAATGAAAAACTGTTTTTT
.	TRBV28	.	TRBJ1-5	CASSNTGTSHQPQHF	TGTGCCAGCAGTAATACAGGGACCTCCCATCAGCCCCAGCATTTT